Sequencing of this TCR beta chain was carried out in a study of T cells in Graves' hyperthyroidism and ophthalmopathy. This CDR3 is 16 amino acids long. In germline, CDR1 is GTSNPN, CDR2 SVGIG (reference sequence). The V and J ends lost 1 base and 1 base respectively, with 16 bases between them. The TCR beta CDR3 regions underwent amplification using RNA transcripts as the source. During a first-round RT-PCR of the TCR CDR3, the HTBI primer set was used. MiXCR, run by TCRdb on the multiplex PCR reads, gives a single entry per CDR3 protein. This table holds about 260,000 distinct CDR3 sequences, 25% to 30% found once.

The TCR comes from a man aged 40-55 years with Graves' hyperthyroidism that later progressed to Graves' ophthalmopathy. The chain has TRBV30 and TRBJ1-2; D remains unclear. Sample: blood. CDR3 amino acids: CAWSDGRRRVNYGYTF. The CDR3 coding sequence is TGTGCCTGGAGTGACGGAAGACGGCGAGTTAACTATGGCTACACCTTC.